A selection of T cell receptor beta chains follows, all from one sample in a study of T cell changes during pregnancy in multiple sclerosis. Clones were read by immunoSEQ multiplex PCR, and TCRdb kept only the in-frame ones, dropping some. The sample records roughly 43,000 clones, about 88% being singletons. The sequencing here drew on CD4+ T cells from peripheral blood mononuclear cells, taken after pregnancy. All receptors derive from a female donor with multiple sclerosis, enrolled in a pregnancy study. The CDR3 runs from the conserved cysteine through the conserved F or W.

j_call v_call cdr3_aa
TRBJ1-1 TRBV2 CATAQDTEAFF
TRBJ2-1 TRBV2 CASKNRSGSFYEQFF
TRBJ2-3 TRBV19 CASSSSTGGQADTQYF
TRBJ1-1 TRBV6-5 CASSYRGNTEAFF
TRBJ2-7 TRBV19 CASSKRTGSYEQYF
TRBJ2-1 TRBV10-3 CAIRKGEGDEQFF
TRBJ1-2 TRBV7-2 CASSFYRQGGVNGYTF
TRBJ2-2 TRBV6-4 CASTKDPFLSGELFF
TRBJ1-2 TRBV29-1 CSVGGTGGSYGYTF
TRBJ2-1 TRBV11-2 CASSPRTSVYNEQFF
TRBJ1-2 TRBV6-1 CASSKGQGLNYGYTF
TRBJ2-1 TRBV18 CASSGPGSLGNEQFF
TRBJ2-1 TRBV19 CASSYQGQGVNEQFF
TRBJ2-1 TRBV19 CASSTFQGANEQFF
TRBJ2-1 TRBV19 CASSIQGAGVGGYNEQFF
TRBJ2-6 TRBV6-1 CASTGISGANVLTF
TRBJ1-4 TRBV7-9 CASNDRGNEKLFF
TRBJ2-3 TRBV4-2 CASSQDGEGWADTQYF
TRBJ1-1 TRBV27 CASSLRTGSEAFF
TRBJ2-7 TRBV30 CAWSLGLAGRYEQYF
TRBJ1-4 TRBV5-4 CASSPAYGDEKLFF
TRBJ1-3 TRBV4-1 CASSQGWTAGNTIYF
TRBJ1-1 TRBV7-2 CASSSYRVGTEAFF
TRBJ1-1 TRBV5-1 CASTQDRSREAFF
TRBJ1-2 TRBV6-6 CASSYSTKGGDYTF
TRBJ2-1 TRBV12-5 CASGLREGIPNEQFF
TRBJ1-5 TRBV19 CASSIEGQGALQPQHF
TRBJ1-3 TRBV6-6 CASSYSLGARNTIYF
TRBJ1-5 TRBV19 CASSIGKQGHSNQPQHF
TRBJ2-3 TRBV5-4 CASSLAGTDTQYF
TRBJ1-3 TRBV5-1 CASSRGRPGNTIYF
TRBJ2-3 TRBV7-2 CASSPLAGGNTDTQYF
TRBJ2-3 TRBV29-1 CSVPSGRSGTDTQYF
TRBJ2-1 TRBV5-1 CASSLLREPYNEQFF
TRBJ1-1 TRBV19 CASSPQGAQSTEAFF
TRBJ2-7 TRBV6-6 CASSPGRAAYEQYF
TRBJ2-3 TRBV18 CASSPQKQSTDTQYF
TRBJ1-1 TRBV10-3 CAISETGVTEAFF
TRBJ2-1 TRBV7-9 CASSRQGSSYNEQFF
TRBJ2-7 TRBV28 CASSFLGQGYEQYF
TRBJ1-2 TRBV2 CASTPEFTTGRRGYTF
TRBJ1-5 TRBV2 CASSGQGFQPQHF
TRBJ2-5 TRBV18 CASSPPRQGGGETQYF
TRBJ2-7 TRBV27 CASSFSINRGTYEQYF
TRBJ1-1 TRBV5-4 CASSSPTGGSDTEAFF
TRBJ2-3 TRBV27 CASSLKGHTDTQYF
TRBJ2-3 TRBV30 CAWSRGTLGTDTQYF
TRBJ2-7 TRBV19 CASSVTGSHEQYF
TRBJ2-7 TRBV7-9 CASSQGFHSYEQYF
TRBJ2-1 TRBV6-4 CASSDRGPYEVREQFF
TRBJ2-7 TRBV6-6 CASSARLAGYEQYF
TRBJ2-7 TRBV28 CASSPPKSYEQYF
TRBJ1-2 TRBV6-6 CASSPETGVNYGYTF
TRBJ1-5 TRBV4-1 CASSQDGGYGNQPQHF
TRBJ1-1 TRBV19 CASSTGGGTEAFF